What follows is one TCR beta chain and its context. Its antigen specificity is not known. The input lacks base qualities; no much larger clone sits a single base away. About 19-50 mg of tumor tissue was diced and typically yielded more than 2.5 ug of DNA. The study profiled bulk TCR beta-chain repertoires in matched peripheral blood, tumor and adjacent normal breast tissue taken from roughly 17 patients with early-stage breast cancer. Once resection was done, tumor tissue identified by eye was cut out and put into prechilled RNAlater. Tumor tissue (about 17-55 mg) was diced and homogenized in RLTplus buffer with beta-mercaptoethanol and antifoaming agent using a TissueLyser II. The Qiagen AllPrep DNA/RNA Mini kit was used to extract genomic DNA. Spanning cysteine to phenylalanine, the CDR3 consists of 14 amino acids. The entry retains the CDR3 DNA only, 42 bases that are in frame from base 1. CDR1 SGDLS and CDR2 YYNGEE are derived from the germline V gene. V loses 0 bases of germline sequence and J loses 6 bases, and the interval between the two ends is 12 bases.

The source of the sample is a study of early stage breast cancer tumors (TCRdb year 2017). Describing the broader study: Of the roughly 15 invasive breast tumors, some twelve were found to be estrogen receptor-positive, progesterone receptor-positive and HER2-negative. The samples as a whole yielded approximately 3,000,000 detected templates, corresponding to 900,000 to 1,100,000 unique clonotypes. About 65% of the 12 ER+/PR+/HER2- tumors were invasive ductal carcinomas, while the other four were invasive lobular carcinomas. A read coverage of roughly 10-fold per sample was achieved on average. General study outcomes and caveats: Because the cohort was small, analysis by tumor subtype was not possible. Greater similarity was observed between blood and normal breast repertoires than between blood and tumor repertoires, and tumor was distinguished from normal in about 85% of the 16 patients when each tissue was compared with blood. Tumors showed roughly 2.5-fold higher T cell density and higher clonality than adjacent normal breast tissue. Chain pairing and functional markers such as CD4, CD8 and FOXP3 were not captured by bulk genomic DNA sequencing of unsorted cells. Enriched TCRB sequences shared across patients were mostly commonly generated sequences, unlikely to play an important role in the tumor microenvironment.

Each sample was amplified in two independent genomic DNA replicates, using 0.5 ug for blood and roughly 1.5 ug for tumor or normal breast. TCRB sequencing of genomic DNA was carried out with the ImmunoSeq Intro kit according to the manufacturer's instructions. Multiplex PCR was run for around 33 cycles using proprietary primers and spike-in control sequences for absolute quantification. Single-end 150-bp reads were used to sequence an 87-bp fragment spanning the CDR3 and the flanking V and J genes. Each lane of an Illumina MiSeq using version 3.0 chemistry carried seven multiplexed samples, with two replicates per sample. As for how the authors treated the data: Raw data were processed by the vendor's proprietary pipeline, with both replicates merged into one result per sample. Clonotypes were defined as productive rearrangements sharing the V-gene family, CDR3 amino acid sequence and J-gene segment. To compute clonality, the normalized Shannon entropy (Pielou evenness) of TCRB abundances was subtracted from 1. T cell density was estimated as total templates divided by the number of input cells, with the number of input cells inferred from the DNA input amount. Total repertoire diversity and clonality were estimated with Recon using default parameters. A clonotype was considered tumor-enriched if its abundance in tumor exceeded 0.1% and was at least 32-fold higher than its abundance in normal breast. TCRdb obtained this table from immuneACCESS and retained in-frame rearrangements with V and J assigned. These tables miss some clones; where compared with another copy, unresolved V genes account for less than half of the shortfall, and the remainder is unexplained. The V and J calls and the clone size are those of that table, but D and trimming were determined from the DNA. In all, the sample holds about 34,000 clones, and 70% to 75% of those were seen once. Around 9.1% of the sample is held by the ten biggest clonotypes.

The TCR comes from a person in their twenties or thirties with breast cancer. Material: breast tumor tissue. The rearrangement joined TRBV9 to TRBJ2-5, and possibly TRBD1, on 6 matching bases. The CDR3 amino acid sequence is: CASSVAGDHKTQYF. The nucleotides are TGTGCCAGCAGCGTAGCAGGGGACCATAAGACCCAGTACTTC.